Following are 30 T cell receptor beta chains from one sample sequenced in a study of blood T cell repertoires in COVID-19. The assay was immunoSEQ multiplex PCR, and TCRdb's table has in-frame clones only and misses some. The table records roughly 400,000 clones, about 87% of them present only once. Material for sequencing was PBMCs or T cells enriched from blood (not recorded which). The receptor source for this set is a woman in her fifties or sixties who had recovered from COVID-19.

J is TRBJ2-1 and V is TRBV18; 7 nucleotides align to TRBD1. The trim removed 1 base at V and 6 bases at J, leaving 18 bases unmatched. The CDR3 is 19 residues long. Germline CDR1 and CDR2: KGHSH and LQKENI. The DNA for the CDR3 is TGTGCCAGCTCACCACGTACCTCAGGGGGAACCAGCGCCAGCAATGAGCAGTTCTTC. Translation gives CASSPRTSGGTSASNEQFF.

The J gene is TRBJ1-6, the V gene TRBV28; D unclear. Per germline, CDR1 MDHEN and CDR2 SYDVKM. V lost 2 bases, J lost 7 bases, and 12 bases lay in between. The CDR3 is 15 amino acids. CDR3 coding DNA: TGTGCCAGCAGTTTACCCGGGAAAGTAAATTCACCCCTCCACTTT. Protein sequence: CASSLPGKVNSPLHF. Full variable domain (rest looked up from reference TRBV28 and TRBJ1-6): DVKVTQSSRYLVKRTGEKVFLECVQDMDHENMFWYRQDPGLGLRLIYFSYDVKMKEKGDIPEGYSVSREKKERFSLILESASTNQTSMYLCASSLPGKVNSPLHFGNGTRLTVT.

In its sample, this clone was seen a few times. The rearrangement joins TRBV13 to TRBJ1-2; D gene ambiguous. V was trimmed by 3 bases and J by 8 bases, leaving 13 bases between them. The CDR3 length is 13 residues. CDR1 and CDR2 from the germline V gene are PRHDT and FYEKMQ (reference sequence). In DNA form, the CDR3 reads TGTGCCAGCAGCTTGAGAGGCGGGGAAGGCTACACCTTC. Translated, it gives CASSLRGGEGYTF.

This clone was seen only once. The rearrangement links TRBV18 to TRBJ2-5; D ambiguous. The germline gives CDR1 KGHSH, CDR2 LQKENI. The CDR3 runs 14 residues. The ends were cut back, 2 bases at V and 2 bases at J, with 9 bases in the middle. The CDR3 protein is CASSPKTGQETQYF. CDR3 nucleotide sequence: TGTGCCAGCTCACCAAAAACCGGGCAAGAGACCCAGTACTTC.

The chain links TRBV5-6 to TRBJ2-3; TRBD1 aligns across 11 bases. CDR3 size: 15 residues. Germline CDR1 SGHDT, CDR2 YYEEEE. V lost 4 bases, J lost 2 bases, and 3 bases stayed unmatched. The CDR3 nucleotides read TGTGCCAGCAGCGGGGACAGGGGGTTCACAGATACGCAGTATTTT. As protein: CASSGDRGFTDTQYF.

The V gene is TRBV3-1 (or the pseudogene TRBV3-2), the J gene TRBJ1-2; TRBD1 matches 7 bases. The CDR3 spans 15 residues. The V gene end was trimmed by 4 bases and the J gene end by 5 bases; junction bases not matched to a gene: 10. The germline CDR1 and CDR2 sequences are LGHDT and YNNKEL (reference sequence). This chain's CDR3 is CASSRGQVGRYGYTF. For the CDR3, the DNA is TGTGCCAGCAGCCGCGGACAGGTTGGTCGTTATGGCTACACCTTC.

This chain joins TRBV24-1 and TRBJ1-2, with D unclear. Germline assignment: CDR1 KGHDR and CDR2 SFDVKD. Deletions cut 4 bases from V and 2 bases from J, with 10 bases between. The CDR3 contains 14 residues. In DNA form, the CDR3 reads TGTGCCACCAGTGACTCTAGGAGGAACTATGGCTACACCTTC. It is translated as CATSDSRRNYGYTF.

The chain carries TRBV13 and TRBJ2-2; 11 bases are shared with TRBD2. This CDR3 is 16 amino acids long. Germline values: CDR1 PRHDT, CDR2 FYEKMQ (reference sequence). After removal of 3 bases from V and 7 bases from J, the junction contained 7 bases not matched to a gene. CDR3 sequence: CASSLRLAGLGGELFF. Written as DNA, the CDR3 is TGTGCCAGCAGCTTGCGACTAGCGGGGCTGGGCGGGGAGCTGTTTTTT.

The rearrangement links TRBV18 to TRBJ1-2; 10 nucleotides match TRBD1. Germline values: CDR1 KGHSH, CDR2 LQKENI. V trimming: 3 bases; J trimming: 4 bases; junction bases outside the gene matches: 5. The CDR3 consists of 15 residues. The CDR3 DNA follows: TGTGCCAGCTCACCCCGGGACAGGGGCGTCTATGGCTACACCTTC. Its translation is CASSPRDRGVYGYTF.

This clone was observed a single time. CDR3 sequence reads: CASSFINTGELFF. DNA for the CDR3: TGTGCCAGCAGTTTTATTAACACCGGGGAGCTGTTTTTT. The chain employs TRBV12-3 or TRBV12-4 and TRBJ2-2; D remains ambiguous. Between the trimmed V and J ends, which lost 3 bases and 2 bases, there was a span of 4 bases. This CDR3 spans 13 amino acids.

Written as DNA, the CDR3 is TGTGCCAGCTCACCACTCCCGGGACAGGCAGTCCAAGAGACCCAGTACTTC. Residues: CASSPLPGQAVQETQYF. The V gene is TRBV18, the J gene TRBJ2-5, with TRBD1 matching over 8 bases. The CDR3 has 17 amino acids. The germline gives CDR1 KGHSH, CDR2 LQKENI. Trimming removed 1 base from V and 1 base from J; junction bases left unmatched: 8.

The V call is TRBV7-9, the J call TRBJ2-5; TRBD1 might be the D (5 bases). The CDR3 has 15 amino acids. With 5 bases removed from V and 5 bases from J, the gap between germline ends came to 18 bases. Per the germline V gene, CDR1 is SEHNR and CDR2 is FQNEAQ (reference sequence). The CDR3 loop is CASSPSMGPFETQYF. The CDR3 coding sequence is TGTGCCAGCAGCCCCTCCATGGGGCCCTTCGAGACCCAGTACTTC.

The rearrangement links TRBV9 to TRBJ1-4; D is unclear. Germline values: CDR1 SGDLS, CDR2 YYNGEE. The CDR3 has 15 residues. Trimming removed 0 bases from V and 5 bases from J, with 11 bases in between. The DNA of the CDR3 is TGTGCCAGCAGCGTAGGAGGCTCTCAAAATGAAAAACTGTTTTTT. This translates into CASSVGGSQNEKLFF.

The V and J genes are TRBV7-9 and TRBJ1-2; 7 bases are a match to TRBD1. The CDR3 is 15 amino acids. Per germline, CDR1 SEHNR and CDR2 FQNEAQ (reference sequence). V was pared by 1 base and J by 6 bases, with 8 bases of the junction left unmatched. The CDR3 nucleotides read TGTGCCAGCAGCTTAGAGTTACAGGGGAGTGATGGCTACACCTTC. Translated: CASSLELQGSDGYTF.

This clone was found a few times. The chain employs TRBV6-1 and TRBJ1-6; 7 nucleotides match TRBD1. The CDR3 has 15 amino acids. The junction had 8 bases not matched to a gene; V was cut back by 3 bases and J by 9 bases. Per the germline V gene, CDR1 is MNHNS and CDR2 is SASEGT. The CDR3 spells CASSDPTGSTSPLHF. The DNA for the CDR3 is TGTGCCAGCAGTGATCCGACAGGGTCGACTTCACCCCTCCACTTT.

The chain recombines TRBV5-1 with TRBJ1-1; 8 positions match TRBD1. Trimming took 5 bases from V and 2 from J; bases not matched to a gene: 11. The CDR3 totals 16 residues. CDR1 and CDR2 from the germline V gene are SGHRS and YFSETQ. In DNA form, the CDR3 reads TGCGCCAGCAGACCCCCGGGACAGGCGGTAAACACTGAAGCTTTCTTT. Its translation is CASRPPGQAVNTEAFF.

The V and J genes are TRBV5-1 and TRBJ1-2; 9 bases are a match to TRBD1. CDR1 is SGHRS, CDR2 YFSETQ, per germline. The CDR3 totals 15 residues. V was pared by 3 bases and J by 5 bases, with 8 bases of the junction left unmatched. The CDR3 nucleotides are TGCGCCAGCAGCTCCTCAGTCGGGACAGGGTATGGCTACACCTTC. It is translated as CASSSSVGTGYGYTF. Looking up the rest from reference TRBV5-1 and TRBJ1-2 gives the full variable domain: KAGVTQTPRYLIKTRGQQVTLSCSPISGHRSVSWYQQTPGQGLQFLFEYFSETQRNKGNFPGRFSGRQFSNSRSEMNVSTLELGDSALYLCASSSSVGTGYGYTFGSGTRLTVV.

This chain uses TRBV18 with TRBJ1-4, with D possibly matching TRBD1 (5 bases). Trimming shortened V by 3 bases and J by 4 bases, and 15 bases separated the two germline ends. The length of the CDR3 is 16 residues. Germline CDR1 and CDR2: KGHSH and LQKENI. The CDR3 reads CASSPSRQNSNEKLFF. Here the CDR3 DNA reads TGTGCCAGCTCACCTTCTCGACAGAACAGTAATGAAAAACTGTTTTTT.

V is TRBV19 and J is TRBJ1-5, with 7 bases fitting TRBD1. The V gene end was trimmed by 3 bases and the J gene end by 3 bases; junction bases not matched to a gene: 8. The length of the CDR3 is 16 residues. Germline V gives CDR1 LNHDA, CDR2 SQIVND (reference sequence). This CDR3 reads CASSINRGVSNQPQHF. CDR3 sequence (DNA): TGTGCCAGTAGTATTAACAGGGGAGTTTCCAATCAGCCCCAGCATTTT.

The chain is built from TRBV4-1 and TRBJ2-5; 8 bases agree with TRBD1. The CDR3 covers 16 residues. J gave up 4 bases and V 0 bases, and 7 bases lay outside the gene matches. Germline CDR1 and CDR2: MGHRA and YSYEKL. Here the CDR3 reads CASSQDPGQAGETQYF. DNA of the CDR3: TGCGCCAGCAGCCAAGATCCGGGACAGGCAGGAGAGACCCAGTACTTC.

This clone appeared once. V gene TRBV7-6 combines with J gene TRBJ2-3; TRBD2 matches 7 bases. Per the germline V gene, CDR1 is SGHVS and CDR2 is FNYEAQ. The CDR3 extends over 15 amino acids. The ends lost 4 bases at V and 2 bases at J; junction bases unmatched: 6. The CDR3 sequence is CASSSGLGSTDTQYF. In DNA, the CDR3 is TGTGCCAGCAGCTCCGGACTAGGGTCCACAGATACGCAGTATTTT.

A word on this clone: The junction differs from germline at one of its ends, possibly a read error. This chain links TRBV10-3 with TRBJ2-7; weak D call: TRBD2 (6 bases). Germline CDR1 ENHRY, CDR2 SYGVKD. The CDR3 is 12 amino acids. The CDR3 DNA reads as TGTGCCATCAGTGAGACAACGCCGGGACTGCTCTTC. Its protein is CAISETTPGLLF.

This rearrangement joins TRBV24-1 to TRBJ1-2; D is possibly TRBD1 (5 bases). Germline CDR1 and CDR2: KGHDR and SFDVKD. The CDR3 contains 14 residues. The V end was cut by 9 bases, the J end by 2 bases, with 15 bases between. CDR3 DNA sequence: TGTGCCACCGGATCGGACACGACCAACTATGGCTACACCTTC. The encoded protein is CATGSDTTNYGYTF.

The chain uses TRBV5-1 and TRBJ2-5; D is uncertain. Looked up from germline, CDR1 is SGHRS and CDR2 is YFSETQ. This CDR3 contains 13 residues. V lost 0 bases and J 4 bases, leaving 7 bases between the germline ends. CDR3 nucleotides: TGCGCCAGCAGCTTGGGACACACAGAGACCCAGTACTTC. The encoded protein is CASSLGHTETQYF.

V gene TRBV6-2 or TRBV6-3 combines with J gene TRBJ1-2, with D maybe TRBD1 (6 bases). V lost 6 bases to trimming and J lost 4 bases, with 18 bases between them. Germline V gives CDR1 MNHEY, CDR2 SVGEGT. The CDR3 consists of 15 residues. CDR3: CASSPQGHYFYGYTF. The CDR3 nucleotides read TGTGCCAGCAGCCCACAGGGCCACTACTTCTATGGCTACACCTTC.

The gene calls are TRBV5-1 and TRBJ2-1, with 8 bases fitting TRBD2. Trimming cost V 2 bases and J 3 bases; bases outside gene matches: 4. Germline assignment: CDR1 SGHRS and CDR2 YFSETQ. The CDR3 contains 15 residues. CDR3 protein: CASSFNGGDYNEQFF. CDR3 DNA: TGCGCCAGCAGCTTCAACGGGGGGGACTACAATGAGCAGTTCTTC.

The CDR3 here is CASSVGVKGMNTEAFF. Here the CDR3 DNA reads TGTGCCAGCAGCGTAGGCGTAAAGGGGATGAACACTGAAGCTTTCTTT. The chain employs TRBV9 and TRBJ1-1, with D perhaps TRBD1 (5 bases). The length of the CDR3 is 16 residues. Germline V gives CDR1 SGDLS, CDR2 YYNGEE. The V end lost 0 bases, the J end lost 0 bases, and 12 bases lay between the germline ends.

The rearrangement joins TRBV28 to TRBJ1-2; TRBD1 aligns across 8 bases. Per germline, CDR1 MDHEN and CDR2 SYDVKM. V shed 6 bases, J shed 5 bases, and the junction held 11 bases outside the gene matches. The CDR3 runs 15 residues. CDR3: CASSTPGQGVYGYTF. The CDR3 DNA reads TGTGCCAGCAGCACCCCCGGACAGGGTGTTTATGGCTACACCTTC.

The chain couples TRBV2 to TRBJ1-6; a weak D match, TRBD1 (5 bases). V lost 2 bases and J 9 bases, leaving 17 bases between the germline ends. Looked up from germline, CDR1 is SNHLY and CDR2 is FYNNEI. CDR3 length equals 16 residues. DNA for the CDR3: TGTGCCAGCAGTGAATGGGCAGGGTATCAGCGTTCACCCCTCCACTTT. Protein product: CASSEWAGYQRSPLHF.

This clone was detected once. The chain joins TRBV6-4 to TRBJ1-5; unclear D gene. V was pared by 7 bases and J by 0 bases, with 10 bases between. The CDR3 runs to 14 residues. Germline V gives CDR1 MRHNA, CDR2 SNTAGT. CDR3 nucleotide sequence: TGTGCCAGCAACTGCTACCTTAGCAATCAGCCCCAGCATTTT. This gives the protein CASNCYLSNQPQHF.